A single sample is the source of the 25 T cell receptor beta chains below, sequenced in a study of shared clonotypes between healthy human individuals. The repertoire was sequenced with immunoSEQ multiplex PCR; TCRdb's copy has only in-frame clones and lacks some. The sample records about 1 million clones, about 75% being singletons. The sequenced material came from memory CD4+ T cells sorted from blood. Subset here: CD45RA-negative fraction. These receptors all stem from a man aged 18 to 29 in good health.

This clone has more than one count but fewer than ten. CDR3 sequence (DNA): TGCGCCAGCAGCCCAGAAACAGGGAGAACCGGGGAGCTGTTTTTT. It codes for CASSPETGRTGELFF. The chain uses TRBV5-1 and TRBJ2-2, with D perhaps TRBD1 (6 bases). The germline V gene has CDR1 SGHRS and CDR2 YFSETQ. CDR3 length: 15 residues. Trimming pared 4 bases from V and 5 bases from J, leaving 15 bases between.

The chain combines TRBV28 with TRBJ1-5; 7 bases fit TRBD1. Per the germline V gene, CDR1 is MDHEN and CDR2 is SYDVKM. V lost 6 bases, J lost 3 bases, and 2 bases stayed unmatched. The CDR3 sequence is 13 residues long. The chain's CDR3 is CASRDRYNQPQHF. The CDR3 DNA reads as TGTGCCAGCAGGGACAGGTACAATCAGCCCCAGCATTTT. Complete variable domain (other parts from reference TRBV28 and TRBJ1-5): DVKVTQSSRYLVKRTGEKVFLECVQDMDHENMFWYRQDPGLGLRLIYFSYDVKMKEKGDIPEGYSVSREKKERFSLILESASTNQTSMYLCASRDRYNQPQHFGDGTRLSIL.

CDR3 amino acids: CAIRVQETYEQYF. DNA of the CDR3: TGTGCCATCAGGGTACAAGAAACCTACGAGCAGTACTTC. J is TRBJ2-7 and V is TRBV10-3; D not certain. This CDR3 contains 13 residues. V was trimmed by 6 bases and J by 2 bases, leaving 11 bases between them. The germline V gene encodes CDR1 ENHRY and CDR2 SYGVKD.

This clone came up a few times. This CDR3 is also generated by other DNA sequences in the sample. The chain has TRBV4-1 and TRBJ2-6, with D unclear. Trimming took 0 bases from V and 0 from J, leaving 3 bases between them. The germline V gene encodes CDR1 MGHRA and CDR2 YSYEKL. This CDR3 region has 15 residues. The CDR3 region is CASSQDRSGANVLTF. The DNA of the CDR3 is TGCGCCAGCAGCCAAGATCGCTCTGGGGCCAACGTCCTGACTTTC.

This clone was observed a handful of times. The CDR3 reads CSVKDRVYGYTF. CDR3 sequence (DNA): TGCAGCGTTAAGGACAGGGTATATGGCTACACCTTC. This chain uses TRBV29-1 with TRBJ1-2; 8 bases fit TRBD1. The CDR3 is made up of 12 amino acids. The V gene end was trimmed by 5 bases and the J gene end by 5 bases; junction bases not matched to a gene: 4. Germline values: CDR1 SQVTM, CDR2 ANQGSEA.

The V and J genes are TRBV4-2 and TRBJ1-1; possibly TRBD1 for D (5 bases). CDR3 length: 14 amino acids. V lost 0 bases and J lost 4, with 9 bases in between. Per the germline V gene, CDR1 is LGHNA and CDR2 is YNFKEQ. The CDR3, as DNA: TGTGCCAGCAGCCAAGAGGGGGTTGGCACTGAAGCTTTCTTT. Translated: CASSQEGVGTEAFF.

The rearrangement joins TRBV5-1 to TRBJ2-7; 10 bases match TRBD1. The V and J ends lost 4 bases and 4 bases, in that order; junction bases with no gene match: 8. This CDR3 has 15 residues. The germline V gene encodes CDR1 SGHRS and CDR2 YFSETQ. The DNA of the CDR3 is TGCGCCAGCAGCGCGGGACAGGGGTATCAGTACGAGCAGTACTTC. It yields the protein CASSAGQGYQYEQYF.

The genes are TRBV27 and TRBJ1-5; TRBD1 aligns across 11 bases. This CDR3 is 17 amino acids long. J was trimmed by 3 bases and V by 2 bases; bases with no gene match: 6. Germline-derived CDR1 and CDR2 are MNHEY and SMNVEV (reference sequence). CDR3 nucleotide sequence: TGTGCCAGCAGTTTAGTGGGGACAGGGGGATACAATCAGCCCCAGCATTTT. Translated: CASSLVGTGGYNQPQHF.

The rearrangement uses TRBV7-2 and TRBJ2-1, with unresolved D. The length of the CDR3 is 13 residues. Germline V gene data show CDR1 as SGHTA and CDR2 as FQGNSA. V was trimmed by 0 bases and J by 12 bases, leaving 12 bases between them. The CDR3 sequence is CASSLADVVRQFF. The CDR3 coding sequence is TGTGCCAGCAGCTTAGCCGATGTAGTTAGGCAGTTCTTC.

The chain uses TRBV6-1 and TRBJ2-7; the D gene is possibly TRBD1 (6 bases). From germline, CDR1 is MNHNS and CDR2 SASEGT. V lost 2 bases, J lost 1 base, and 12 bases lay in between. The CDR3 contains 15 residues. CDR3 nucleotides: TGTGCCAGCAGTGAACCTTACAGGGATTCCTACGAGCAGTACTTC. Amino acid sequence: CASSEPYRDSYEQYF.

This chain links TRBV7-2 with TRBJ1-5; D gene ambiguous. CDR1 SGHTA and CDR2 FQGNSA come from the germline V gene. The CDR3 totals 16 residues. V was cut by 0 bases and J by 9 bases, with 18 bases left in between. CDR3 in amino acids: CASSLAGATRPGPQHF. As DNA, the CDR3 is TGTGCCAGCAGCTTAGCGGGAGCGACCCGCCCGGGGCCCCAGCATTTT.

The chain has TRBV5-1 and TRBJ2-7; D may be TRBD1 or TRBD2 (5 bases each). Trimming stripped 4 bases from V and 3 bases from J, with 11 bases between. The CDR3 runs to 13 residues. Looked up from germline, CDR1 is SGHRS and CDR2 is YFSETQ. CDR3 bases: TGCGCCAGCAGCCTAGCTAGGGGCTACGAGCAGTACTTC. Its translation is CASSLARGYEQYF. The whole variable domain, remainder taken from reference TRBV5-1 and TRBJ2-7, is KAGVTQTPRYLIKTRGQQVTLSCSPISGHRSVSWYQQTPGQGLQFLFEYFSETQRNKGNFPGRFSGRQFSNSRSEMNVSTLELGDSALYLCASSLARGYEQYFGPGTRLTVT.

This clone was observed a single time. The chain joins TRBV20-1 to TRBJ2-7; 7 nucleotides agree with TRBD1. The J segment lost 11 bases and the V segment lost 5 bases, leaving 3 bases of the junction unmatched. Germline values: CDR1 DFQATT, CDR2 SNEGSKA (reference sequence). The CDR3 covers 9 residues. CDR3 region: CSARQGKYF. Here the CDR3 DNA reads TGCAGTGCTCGACAGGGTAAGTACTTC.

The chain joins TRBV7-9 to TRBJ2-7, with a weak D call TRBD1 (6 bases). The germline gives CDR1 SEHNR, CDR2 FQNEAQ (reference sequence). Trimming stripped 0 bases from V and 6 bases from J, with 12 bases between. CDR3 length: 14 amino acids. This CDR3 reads CASSLALAGAEQYF. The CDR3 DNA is TGTGCCAGCAGCTTAGCGCTCGCAGGGGCCGAGCAGTACTTC.

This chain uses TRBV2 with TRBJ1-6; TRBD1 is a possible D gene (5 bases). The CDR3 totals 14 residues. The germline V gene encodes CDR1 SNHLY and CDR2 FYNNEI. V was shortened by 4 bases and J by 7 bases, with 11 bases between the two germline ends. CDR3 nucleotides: TGTGCCAGCAGTGGGGCCAGGGTCAATTCACCCCTCCACTTT. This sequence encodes CASSGARVNSPLHF.

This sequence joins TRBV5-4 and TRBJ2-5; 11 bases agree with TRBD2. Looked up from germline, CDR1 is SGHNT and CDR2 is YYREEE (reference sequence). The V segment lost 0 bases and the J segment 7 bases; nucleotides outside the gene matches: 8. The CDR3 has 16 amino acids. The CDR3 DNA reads TGTGCCAGCAGCTTGGCCCCTAGCGGGGGGAAGGTGACCCAGTACTTC. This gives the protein CASSLAPSGGKVTQYF.

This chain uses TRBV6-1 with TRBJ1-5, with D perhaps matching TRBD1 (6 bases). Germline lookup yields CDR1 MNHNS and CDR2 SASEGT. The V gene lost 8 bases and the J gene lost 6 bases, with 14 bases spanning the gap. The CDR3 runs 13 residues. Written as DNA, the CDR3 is TGTGCCAGCCTTCAGGGGATCGGTCAGCCCCAGCATTTT. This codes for CASLQGIGQPQHF.

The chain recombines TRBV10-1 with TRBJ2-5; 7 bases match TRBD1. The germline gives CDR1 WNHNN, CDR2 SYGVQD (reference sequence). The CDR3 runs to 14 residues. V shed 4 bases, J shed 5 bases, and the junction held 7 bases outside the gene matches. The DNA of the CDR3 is TGCGCCAGCAGTGTGCAGACAGGGAAGGAGACCCAGTACTTC. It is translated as CASSVQTGKETQYF.

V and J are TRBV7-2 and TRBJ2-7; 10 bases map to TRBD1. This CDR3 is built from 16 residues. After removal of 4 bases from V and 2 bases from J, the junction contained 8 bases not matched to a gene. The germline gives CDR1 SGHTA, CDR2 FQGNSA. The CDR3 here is CASSSTGQGDPYEQYF. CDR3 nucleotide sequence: TGTGCCAGCAGCTCTACCGGACAGGGGGATCCCTACGAGCAGTACTTC.

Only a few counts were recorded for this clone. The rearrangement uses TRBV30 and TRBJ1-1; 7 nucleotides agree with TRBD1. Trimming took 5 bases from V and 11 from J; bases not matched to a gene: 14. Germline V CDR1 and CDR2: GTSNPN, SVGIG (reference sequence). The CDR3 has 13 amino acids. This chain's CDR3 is CAWSQQLQGDAFF. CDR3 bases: TGTGCCTGGTCCCAACAACTCCAGGGGGACGCTTTCTTT.

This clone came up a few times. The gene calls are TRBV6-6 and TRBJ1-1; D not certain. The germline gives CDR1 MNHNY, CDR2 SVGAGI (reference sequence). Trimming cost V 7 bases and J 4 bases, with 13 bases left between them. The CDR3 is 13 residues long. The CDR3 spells CASKTDPGTEAFF. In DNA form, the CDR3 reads TGTGCCAGCAAAACGGACCCGGGCACTGAAGCTTTCTTT.

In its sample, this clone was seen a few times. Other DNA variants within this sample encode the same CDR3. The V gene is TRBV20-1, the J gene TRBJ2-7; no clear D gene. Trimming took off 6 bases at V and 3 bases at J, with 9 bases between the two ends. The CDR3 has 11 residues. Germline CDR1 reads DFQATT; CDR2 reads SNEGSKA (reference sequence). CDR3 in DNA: TGCAGTGCCGGCTCCGGCTACGAGCAGTACTTC. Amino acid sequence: CSAGSGYEQYF.

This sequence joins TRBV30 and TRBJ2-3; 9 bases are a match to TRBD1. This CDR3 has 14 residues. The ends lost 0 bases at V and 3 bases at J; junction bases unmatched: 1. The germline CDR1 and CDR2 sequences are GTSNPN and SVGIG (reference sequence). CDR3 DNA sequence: TGTGCCTGGAGTGTACAGGGGGCAACAGATACGCAGTATTTT. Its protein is CAWSVQGATDTQYF.

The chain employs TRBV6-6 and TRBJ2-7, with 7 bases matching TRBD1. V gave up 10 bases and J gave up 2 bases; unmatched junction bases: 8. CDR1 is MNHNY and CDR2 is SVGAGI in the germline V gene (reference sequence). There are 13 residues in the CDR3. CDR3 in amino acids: CATSGTVTYEQYF. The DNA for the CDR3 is TGTGCCACCTCCGGGACAGTGACCTACGAGCAGTACTTC.

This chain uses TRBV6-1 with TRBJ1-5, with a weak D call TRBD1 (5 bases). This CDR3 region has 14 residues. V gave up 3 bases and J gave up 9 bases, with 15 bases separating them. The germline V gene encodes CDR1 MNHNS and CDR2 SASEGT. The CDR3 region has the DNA TGTGCCAGCAGTGACCGCAGGGCCCTTGCGCCCCAGCATTTT. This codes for CASSDRRALAPQHF.